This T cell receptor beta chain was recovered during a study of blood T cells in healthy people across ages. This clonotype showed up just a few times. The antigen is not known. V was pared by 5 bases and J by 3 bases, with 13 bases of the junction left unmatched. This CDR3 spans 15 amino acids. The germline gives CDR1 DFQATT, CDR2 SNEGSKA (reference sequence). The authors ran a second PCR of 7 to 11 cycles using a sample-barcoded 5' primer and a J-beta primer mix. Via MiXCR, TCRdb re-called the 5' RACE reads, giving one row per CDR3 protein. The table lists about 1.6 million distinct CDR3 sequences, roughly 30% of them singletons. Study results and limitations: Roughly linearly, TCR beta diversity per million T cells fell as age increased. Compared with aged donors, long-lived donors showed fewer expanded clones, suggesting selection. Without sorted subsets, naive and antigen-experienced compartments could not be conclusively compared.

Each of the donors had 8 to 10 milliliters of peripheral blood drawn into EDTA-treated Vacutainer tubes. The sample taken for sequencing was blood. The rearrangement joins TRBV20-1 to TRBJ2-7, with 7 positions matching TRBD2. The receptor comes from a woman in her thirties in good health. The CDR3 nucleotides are TGCAGTGCTTACCATACAGGTAGCGGGTACTACGAGCAGTACTTC. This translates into CSAYHTGSGYYEQYF.